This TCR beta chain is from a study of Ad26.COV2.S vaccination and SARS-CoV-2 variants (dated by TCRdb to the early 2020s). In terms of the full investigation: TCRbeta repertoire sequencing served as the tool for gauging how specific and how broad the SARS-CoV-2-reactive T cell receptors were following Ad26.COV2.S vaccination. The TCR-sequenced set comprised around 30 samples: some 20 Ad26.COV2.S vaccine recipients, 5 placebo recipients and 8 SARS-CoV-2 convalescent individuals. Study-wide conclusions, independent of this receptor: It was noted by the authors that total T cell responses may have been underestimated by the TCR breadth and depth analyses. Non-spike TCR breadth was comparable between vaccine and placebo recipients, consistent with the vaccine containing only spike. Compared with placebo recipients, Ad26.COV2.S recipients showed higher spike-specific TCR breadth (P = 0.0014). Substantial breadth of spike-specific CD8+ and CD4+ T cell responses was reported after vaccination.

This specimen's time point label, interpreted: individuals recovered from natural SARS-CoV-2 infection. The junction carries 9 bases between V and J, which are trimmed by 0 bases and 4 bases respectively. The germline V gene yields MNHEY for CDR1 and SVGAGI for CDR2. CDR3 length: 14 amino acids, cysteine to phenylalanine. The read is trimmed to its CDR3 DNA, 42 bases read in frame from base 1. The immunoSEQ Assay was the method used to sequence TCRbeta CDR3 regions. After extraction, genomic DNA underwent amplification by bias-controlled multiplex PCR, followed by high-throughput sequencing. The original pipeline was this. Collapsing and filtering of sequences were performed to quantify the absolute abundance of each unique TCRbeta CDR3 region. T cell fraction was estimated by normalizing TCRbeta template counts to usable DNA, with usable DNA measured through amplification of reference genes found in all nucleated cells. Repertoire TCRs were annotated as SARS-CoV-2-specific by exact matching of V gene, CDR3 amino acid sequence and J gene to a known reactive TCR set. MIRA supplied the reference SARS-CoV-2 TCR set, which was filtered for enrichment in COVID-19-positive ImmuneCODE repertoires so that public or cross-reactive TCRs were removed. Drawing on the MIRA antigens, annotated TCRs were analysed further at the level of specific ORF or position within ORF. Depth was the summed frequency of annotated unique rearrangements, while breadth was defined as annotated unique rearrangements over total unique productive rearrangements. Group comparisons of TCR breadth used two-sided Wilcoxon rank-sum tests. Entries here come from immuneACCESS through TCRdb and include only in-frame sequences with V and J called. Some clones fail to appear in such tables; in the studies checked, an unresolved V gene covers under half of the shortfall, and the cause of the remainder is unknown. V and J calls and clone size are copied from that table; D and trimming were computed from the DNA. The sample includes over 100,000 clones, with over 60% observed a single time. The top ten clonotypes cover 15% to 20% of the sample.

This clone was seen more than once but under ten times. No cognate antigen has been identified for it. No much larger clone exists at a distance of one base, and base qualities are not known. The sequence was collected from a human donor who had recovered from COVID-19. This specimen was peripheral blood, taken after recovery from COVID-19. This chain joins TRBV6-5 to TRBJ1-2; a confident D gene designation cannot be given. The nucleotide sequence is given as TGTGCCAGCAGTTACTCTGGGCAGTCCTATGGCTACACCTTC. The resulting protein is CASSYSGQSYGYTF.